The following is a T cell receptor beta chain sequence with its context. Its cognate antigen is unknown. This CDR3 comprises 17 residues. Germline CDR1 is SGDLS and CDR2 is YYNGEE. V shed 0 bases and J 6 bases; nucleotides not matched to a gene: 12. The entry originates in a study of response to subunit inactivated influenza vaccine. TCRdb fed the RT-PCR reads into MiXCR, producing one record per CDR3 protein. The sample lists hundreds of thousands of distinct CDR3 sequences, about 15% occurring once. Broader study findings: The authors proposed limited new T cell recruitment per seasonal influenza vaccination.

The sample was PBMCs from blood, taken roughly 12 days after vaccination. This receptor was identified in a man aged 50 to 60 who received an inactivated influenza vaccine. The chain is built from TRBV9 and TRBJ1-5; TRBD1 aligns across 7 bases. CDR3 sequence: CASSVASAGGPGQPQHF. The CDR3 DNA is TGTGCCAGCAGCGTAGCGTCGGCAGGGGGACCGGGTCAGCCCCAGCATTTT.